In its sample, the clone carrying this TCR beta chain was seen a few times. The junction shows a germline mismatch at one end, possibly a read error. The CDR3 contains 14 residues. Looked up from germline, CDR1 is SGHRS and CDR2 is YFSETQ. This entry is derived from a study of blood T cells in healthy people across ages. It was with a sample-barcoded 5' primer and a J-beta primer mix that a second PCR of roughly 6 to 12 cycles was run. TCRdb re-derived calls from the 5' RACE reads in MiXCR, one entry per CDR3 protein. This table has 1,800,000 or so distinct CDR3 sequences, around 42% appearing once. Source material: blood. This chain uses TRBV5-1 with TRBJ1-1; 8 positions match TRBD1. The sequence was collected from a human donor in good health. DNA of the CDR3: TGTGCCAGCAGCTTGACAGGGGAAGACACTGAAGCTTTCTTT. Translated: CASSLTGEDTEAFF.